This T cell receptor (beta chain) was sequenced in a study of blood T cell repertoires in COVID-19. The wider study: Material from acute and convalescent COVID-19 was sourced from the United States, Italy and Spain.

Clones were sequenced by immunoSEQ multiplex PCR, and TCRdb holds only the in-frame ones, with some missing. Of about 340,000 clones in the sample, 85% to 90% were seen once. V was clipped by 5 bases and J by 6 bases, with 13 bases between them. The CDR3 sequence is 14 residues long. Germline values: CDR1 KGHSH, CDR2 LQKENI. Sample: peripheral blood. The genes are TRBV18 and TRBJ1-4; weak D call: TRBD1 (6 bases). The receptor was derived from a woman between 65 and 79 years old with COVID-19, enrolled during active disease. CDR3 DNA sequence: TGTGCCAGCTCAAGCAGGGGAAGGGATGAAAAACTGTTTTTT. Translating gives CASSSRGRDEKLFF.